The following is a TCR beta chain sequence with its context. This record belongs to a study of T cell changes during pregnancy in multiple sclerosis. The method was immunoSEQ multiplex PCR; TCRdb's version includes in-frame clones alone and lacks a portion of them. The sample contains under 65,000 clones, around 90% of which appear only once. J lost 3 bases, V lost 0 bases, and 8 bases had no gene match. The CDR3 has 18 amino acids. The V gene's germline CDR1 is SGDLS and CDR2 YYNGEE. This chain links TRBV9 with TRBJ2-2, with 10 nucleotides matching TRBD2. The source material was CD4+ T cells from peripheral blood mononuclear cells, sampled in the third trimester of pregnancy. This TCR came from a female donor with multiple sclerosis, enrolled in a pregnancy study. As DNA, the CDR3 is TGTGCCAGCAGCGTAGTACCTAGCGGGGGAGATTACACCGGGGAGCTGTTTTTT. Translated, it gives CASSVVPSGGDYTGELFF.